The 19 T cell receptor beta chains below were found in one sample sequenced in a study of control samples from healthy donors and cancer patients. Clones were sequenced by immunoSEQ multiplex PCR, and TCRdb holds only the in-frame ones, with some missing. The sample contains about 150,000 clones, 85% to 95% of which appear only once. Material: blood. The source is a man between 45 and 60 years old in good health.

This chain connects TRBV28 to TRBJ2-2, with D hard to call. V dropped 6 bases and J dropped 7 bases, with 12 bases sitting between them. CDR3 length equals 13 residues. Germline values: CDR1 MDHEN, CDR2 SYDVKM. The CDR3 loop reads CASSVISVGELFF. In nucleotides, the CDR3 is TGTGCCAGCAGCGTAATATCAGTCGGGGAGCTGTTTTTT.

The rearrangement uses TRBV19 and TRBJ1-2; 8 nucleotides align to TRBD1. CDR1 and CDR2 (germline): LNHDA, SQIVND (reference sequence). Germline trimming cut 5 bases from V and 1 base from J; bases unmatched to any gene: 15. This CDR3 has 18 residues. In DNA form, the CDR3 reads TGTGCCAGTAGTGTAAACCCAGGGGGCGCGGGCCTTAACTATGGCTACACCTTC. Translating gives CASSVNPGGAGLNYGYTF.

This chain links TRBV30 with TRBJ1-1; D unclear. The CDR3 totals 13 residues. V gave up 0 bases and J gave up 4 bases, with 9 bases separating them. The germline CDR1 and CDR2 sequences are GTSNPN and SVGIG (reference sequence). The CDR3, as DNA: TGTGCCTGGAGTGTAGGGCCGGCCACTGAAGCTTTCTTT. Residues: CAWSVGPATEAFF.

V is TRBV11-2 and J is TRBJ2-2; 7 bases map to TRBD2. Germline trimming cut 3 bases from V and 6 bases from J; bases unmatched to any gene: 1. The CDR3 extends over 13 amino acids. Germline assignment: CDR1 SGHAT and CDR2 FQNNGV. CDR3 residues: CASSLGGAGELFF. CDR3 nucleotide sequence: TGTGCCAGCAGCTTGGGAGGGGCCGGGGAGCTGTTTTTT.

The rearrangement uses TRBV19 and TRBJ2-5; 10 positions match TRBD2. Germline trimming cut 3 bases from V and 2 bases from J; bases unmatched to any gene: 12. The CDR3 contains 18 residues. Germline assignment: CDR1 LNHDA and CDR2 SQIVND (reference sequence). In nucleotides, the CDR3 is TGTGCCAGTAGTATGCGGCGGCTAGCGGGAGAGTCACAAGAGACCCAGTACTTC. Translation: CASSMRRLAGESQETQYF.

This chain links TRBV21-1 with TRBJ2-7; TRBD1 is taken as the D call from the table, unchecked against the DNA. TRBV21-1 is a documented pseudogene. The CDR3 extends over 15 amino acids. The chain's CDR3 is CASSTPGHPYYEQYF. The CDR3 DNA follows: TGTGCCAGCAGCACCCCGGGACACCCATACTACGAGCAGTACTTC.

With respect to this clone: At one boundary the junction diverges from the germline segment, which might be a read error. This chain connects TRBV5-1 to TRBJ1-1, with a weak D call TRBD1 (6 bases). This CDR3 comprises 13 residues. The germline V gene encodes CDR1 SGHRS and CDR2 YFSETQ. CDR3 DNA sequence: TGCACCAGCAGCGGCAGGGGCGGTGACAGCGCTTTCTTT. Residues: CTSSGRGGDSAFF. Together with reference TRBV5-1 and TRBJ1-1, the CDR3 gives the full variable domain: KAGVTQTPRYLIKTRGQQVTLSCSPISGHRSVSWYQQTPGQGLQFLFEYFSETQRNKGNFPGRFSGRQFSNSRSEMNVSTLELGDSALYLCTSSGRGGDSAFFGQGTRLTVV.

This rearrangement joins TRBV6-2 or TRBV6-3 to TRBJ2-7; 8 bases agree with TRBD1. The CDR3 totals 14 residues. The junction had 3 bases not matched to a gene; V was cut back by 2 bases and J by 3 bases. Germline V CDR1 and CDR2: MNHEY, SVGEGT. In nucleotides, the CDR3 is TGTGCCAGCAGTTACCCTGGACAGGGCTACGAGCAGTACTTC. It specifies CASSYPGQGYEQYF.

The V call is TRBV10-2, the J call TRBJ1-2, with TRBD1 identical over 7 bases. Germline lookup yields CDR1 WSHSY and CDR2 SAAADI. The CDR3 is 18 residues long. With V trimmed by 0 bases and J by 2 bases, 12 bases remained unmatched. For the CDR3, the DNA is TGCGCCAGCAGTGAGTCAGTAGCTAGGGGGACAGCAAACTATGGCTACACCTTC. Translating it yields CASSESVARGTANYGYTF.

The gene calls are TRBV4-1 and TRBJ2-7, with 13 bases matching TRBD2. Germline CDR1 reads MGHRA; CDR2 reads YSYEKL. The CDR3 has 14 residues. The V and J ends lost 5 bases and 7 bases, in that order; junction bases with no gene match: 5. The DNA for the CDR3 is TGCGCCAGCAGCGGACTAGCGGGAGAAGCTGAGCAGTACTTC. This codes for CASSGLAGEAEQYF.

The chain joins TRBV28 to TRBJ1-3, with 8 bases fitting TRBD1. The germline V gene encodes CDR1 MDHEN and CDR2 SYDVKM. The CDR3 runs 16 residues. The trim removed 2 bases at V and 4 bases at J, leaving 7 bases unmatched. The CDR3 region has the DNA TGTGCCAGCAGTTTAGTCCCTGGGACAGGAGGAAACACCATATATTTT. It is translated as CASSLVPGTGGNTIYF.

The chain combines TRBV5-1 with TRBJ1-1; possible D gene TRBD1, 5 bases. Trimming took 0 bases from V and 6 from J, leaving 12 bases between them. The CDR3 contains 14 residues. CDR1 is SGHRS and CDR2 is YFSETQ in the germline V gene. CDR3 sequence reads: CASSLVGEGSEAFF. Here the CDR3 DNA reads TGCGCCAGCAGCTTGGTCGGGGAGGGGTCTGAAGCTTTCTTT.

The genes are TRBV28 and TRBJ2-3, with a weak D call TRBD2 (6 bases). This CDR3 spans 15 amino acids. V was pared by 8 bases and J by 4 bases, with 19 bases between. Germline CDR1 is MDHEN and CDR2 is SYDVKM. CDR3 in DNA: TGTGCCAGCCCTCGTCGAGGAGGCGGGGCAGATACGCAGTATTTT. It codes for CASPRRGGGADTQYF.

The chain joins TRBV21-1 to TRBJ2-7; the D call TRBD2 from the table was never checked on the DNA. TRBV21-1 is a listed pseudogene. The CDR3 covers 14 residues. The CDR3, as DNA: TGTGCCAGCCTACTAGCGGGAGGGCCGGGCGAGCAGTACTTC. Translating it yields CASLLAGGPGEQYF.

V is TRBV3-1 (or the pseudogene TRBV3-2) and J is TRBJ1-2; 7 bases are shared with TRBD1. Losses at the gene ends were 1 base for V and 3 bases for J; bases not matched to a gene: 11. CDR1 is LGHDT, CDR2 YNNKEL, per germline (reference sequence). This CDR3 contains 17 residues. In DNA, the CDR3 is TGTGCCAGCAGCCAAGGCGGATACAGGGGTAGAGACTATGGCTACACCTTC. It encodes CASSQGGYRGRDYGYTF.

This clone was seen more than once but under ten times. The chain combines TRBV19 with TRBJ1-2; D is unclear. Trimming left V 6 bases short and J 6 bases short, with 8 bases between. The germline V gene encodes CDR1 LNHDA and CDR2 SQIVND (reference sequence). There are 11 residues in the CDR3. The CDR3 nucleotides read TGTGCCAGTAGGTTTATTGATGGCTACACCTTC. This codes for CASRFIDGYTF.

The CDR3 sequence: CASSPTGSGRNTEAFF. DNA of the CDR3: TGTGCCAGCAGCCCGACAGGGAGCGGAAGGAACACTGAAGCTTTCTTT. The chain carries TRBV28 and TRBJ1-1; TRBD1 matches 7 bases. The V gene end was trimmed by 6 bases and the J gene end by 1 base; junction bases not matched to a gene: 11. This CDR3 spans 16 amino acids. Germline assignment: CDR1 MDHEN and CDR2 SYDVKM.

This chain joins TRBV6-5 and TRBJ2-7; D is undetermined. V lost 7 bases and J lost 2, with 9 bases in between. The length of the CDR3 is 12 residues. The V gene's germline CDR1 is MNHEY and CDR2 SVGAGI. In nucleotides, the CDR3 is TGTGCCAGCACCGATCGTCCCTACGAGCAGTACTTC. Translated: CASTDRPYEQYF.

This chain links TRBV4-2 with TRBJ1-4; D possibly corresponds to TRBD1 (6 bases). The CDR3 has 15 amino acids. Trimming cost V 0 bases and J 7 bases, with 12 bases left between them. CDR1 and CDR2 (germline): LGHNA, YNFKEQ. The chain's CDR3 is CASSQDQGQSEKLFF. The CDR3 DNA reads as TGTGCCAGCAGCCAAGATCAGGGGCAGAGTGAAAAACTGTTTTTT.